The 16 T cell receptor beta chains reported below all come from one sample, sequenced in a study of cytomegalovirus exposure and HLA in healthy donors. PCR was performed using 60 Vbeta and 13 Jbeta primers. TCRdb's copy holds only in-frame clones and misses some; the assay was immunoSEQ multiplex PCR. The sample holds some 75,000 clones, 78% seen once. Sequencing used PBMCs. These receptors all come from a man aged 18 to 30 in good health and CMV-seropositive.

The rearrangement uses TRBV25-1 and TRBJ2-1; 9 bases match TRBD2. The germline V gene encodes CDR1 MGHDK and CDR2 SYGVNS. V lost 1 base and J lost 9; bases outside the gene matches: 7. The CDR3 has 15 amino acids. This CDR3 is CASSESRTSASEQFF. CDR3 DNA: TGTGCCAGCAGTGAATCCAGGACTAGCGCGAGTGAGCAGTTCTTC.

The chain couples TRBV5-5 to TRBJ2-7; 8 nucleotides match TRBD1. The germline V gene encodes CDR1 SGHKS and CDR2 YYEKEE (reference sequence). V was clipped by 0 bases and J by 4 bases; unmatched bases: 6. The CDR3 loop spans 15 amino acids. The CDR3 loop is CASSLGPGGFYEQYF. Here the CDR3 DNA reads TGTGCCAGCAGCTTGGGTCCAGGGGGCTTTTACGAGCAGTACTTC. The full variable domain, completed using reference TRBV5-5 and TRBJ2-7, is DAGVTQSPTHLIKTRGQQVTLRCSPISGHKSVSWYQQVLGQGPQFIFQYYEKEERGRGNFPDRFSARQFPNYSSELNVNALLLGDSALYLCASSLGPGGFYEQYFGPGTRLTVT.

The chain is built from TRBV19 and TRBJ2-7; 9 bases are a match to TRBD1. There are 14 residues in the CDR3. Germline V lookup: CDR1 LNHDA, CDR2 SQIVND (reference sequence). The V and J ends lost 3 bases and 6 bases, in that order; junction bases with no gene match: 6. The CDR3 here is CASSISGQGGEQYF. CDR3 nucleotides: TGTGCCAGTAGTATCTCGGGACAGGGAGGCGAGCAGTACTTC.

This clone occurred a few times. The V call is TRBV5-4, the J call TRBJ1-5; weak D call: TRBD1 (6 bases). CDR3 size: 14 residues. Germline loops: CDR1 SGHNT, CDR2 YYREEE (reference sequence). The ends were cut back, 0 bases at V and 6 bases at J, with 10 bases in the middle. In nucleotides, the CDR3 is TGTGCCAGCAGCTTGGAGGGGGAGGGTCAGCCCCAGCATTTT. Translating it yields CASSLEGEGQPQHF. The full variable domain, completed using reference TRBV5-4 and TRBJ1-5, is ETGVTQSPTHLIKTRGQQVTLRCSSQSGHNTVSWYQQALGQGPQFIFQYYREEENGRGNFPPRFSGLQFPNYSSELNVNALELDDSALYLCASSLEGEGQPQHFGDGTRLSIL.

CDR3 sequence reads: CASYPARSGSNEKLFF. In DNA form, the CDR3 reads TGCGCCAGCTACCCAGCCCGATCCGGGAGTAATGAAAAACTGTTTTTT. The chain joins TRBV10-1 to TRBJ1-4; no firm D call. Germline CDR1 is WNHNN and CDR2 is SYGVQD (reference sequence). Deletions cut 8 bases from V and 4 bases from J, with 20 bases between. The CDR3 is made up of 16 amino acids.

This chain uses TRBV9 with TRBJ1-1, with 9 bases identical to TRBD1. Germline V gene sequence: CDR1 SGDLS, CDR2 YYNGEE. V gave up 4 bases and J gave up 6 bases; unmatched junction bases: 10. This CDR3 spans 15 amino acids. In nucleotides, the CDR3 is TGTGCCAGCAGCCAACAGGGGGCGTCCATCTCTGAAGCTTTCTTT. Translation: CASSQQGASISEAFF.

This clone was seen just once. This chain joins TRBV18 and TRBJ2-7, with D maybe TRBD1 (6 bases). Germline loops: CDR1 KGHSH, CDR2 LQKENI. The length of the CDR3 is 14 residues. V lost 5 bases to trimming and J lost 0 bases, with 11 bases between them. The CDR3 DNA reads TGTGCCAGCTCAGACAGGACAGCCTCCTACGAGCAGTACTTC. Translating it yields CASSDRTASYEQYF.

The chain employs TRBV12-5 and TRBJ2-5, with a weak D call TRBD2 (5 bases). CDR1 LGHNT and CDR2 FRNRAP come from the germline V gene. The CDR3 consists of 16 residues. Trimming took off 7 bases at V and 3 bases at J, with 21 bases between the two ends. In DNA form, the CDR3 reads TGTGCTAGTGCCCCATATAGAGGGCCAGTAAAAGAGACCCAGTACTTC. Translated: CASAPYRGPVKETQYF.

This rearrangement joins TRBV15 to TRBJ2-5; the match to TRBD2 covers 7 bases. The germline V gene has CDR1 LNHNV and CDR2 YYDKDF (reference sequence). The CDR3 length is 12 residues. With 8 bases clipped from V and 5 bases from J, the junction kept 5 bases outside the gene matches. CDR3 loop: CATGRALETQYF. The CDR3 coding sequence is TGTGCCACCGGGAGGGCCCTGGAGACCCAGTACTTC.

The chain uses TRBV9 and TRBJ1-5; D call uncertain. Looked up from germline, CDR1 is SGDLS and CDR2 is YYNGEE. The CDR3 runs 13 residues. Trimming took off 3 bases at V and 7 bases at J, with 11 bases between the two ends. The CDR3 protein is CASSGLVGQPQHF. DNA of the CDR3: TGTGCCAGCAGCGGGCTGGTGGGCCAGCCCCAGCATTTT.

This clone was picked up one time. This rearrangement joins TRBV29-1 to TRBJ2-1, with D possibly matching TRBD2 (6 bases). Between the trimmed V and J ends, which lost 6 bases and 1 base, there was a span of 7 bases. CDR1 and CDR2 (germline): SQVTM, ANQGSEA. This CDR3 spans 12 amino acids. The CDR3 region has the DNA TGCAGCGTGACTAGTTCCTACAATGAGCAGTTCTTC. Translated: CSVTSSYNEQFF.

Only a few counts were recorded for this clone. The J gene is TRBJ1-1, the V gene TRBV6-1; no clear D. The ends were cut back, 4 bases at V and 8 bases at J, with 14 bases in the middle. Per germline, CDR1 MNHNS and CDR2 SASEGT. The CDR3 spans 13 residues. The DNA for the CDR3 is TGTGCCAGCAGTGTTTTAGACGGGAGAGAAGCTTTCTTT. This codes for CASSVLDGREAFF.

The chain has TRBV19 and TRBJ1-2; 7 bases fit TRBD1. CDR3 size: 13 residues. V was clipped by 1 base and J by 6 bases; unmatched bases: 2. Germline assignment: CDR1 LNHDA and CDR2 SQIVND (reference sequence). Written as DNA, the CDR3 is TGTGCCAGTAGTATAGGGACAGGCGATGGCTACACCTTC. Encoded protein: CASSIGTGDGYTF. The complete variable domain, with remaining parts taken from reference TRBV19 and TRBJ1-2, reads DGGITQSPKYLFRKEGQNVTLSCEQNLNHDAMYWYRQDPGQGLRLIYYSQIVNDFQKGDIAEGYSVSREKKESFPLTVTSAQKNPTAFYLCASSIGTGDGYTFGSGTRLTVV.

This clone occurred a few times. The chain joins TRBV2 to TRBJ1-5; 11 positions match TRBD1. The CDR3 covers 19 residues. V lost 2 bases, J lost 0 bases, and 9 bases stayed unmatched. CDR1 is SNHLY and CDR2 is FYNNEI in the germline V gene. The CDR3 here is CASSELRTGGWLSNQPQHF. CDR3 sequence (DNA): TGTGCCAGCAGTGAATTAAGGACAGGGGGCTGGCTTAGCAATCAGCCCCAGCATTTT.

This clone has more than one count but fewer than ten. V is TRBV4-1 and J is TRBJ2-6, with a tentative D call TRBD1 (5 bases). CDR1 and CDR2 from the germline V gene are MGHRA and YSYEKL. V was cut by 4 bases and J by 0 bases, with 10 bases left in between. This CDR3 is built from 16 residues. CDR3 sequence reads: CASSPQGRSGANVLTF. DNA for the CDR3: TGCGCCAGCAGCCCTCAGGGCCGCTCTGGGGCCAACGTCCTGACTTTC.

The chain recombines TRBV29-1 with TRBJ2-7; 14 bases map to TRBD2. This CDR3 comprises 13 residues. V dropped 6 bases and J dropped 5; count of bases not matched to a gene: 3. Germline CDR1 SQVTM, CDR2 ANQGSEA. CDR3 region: CSVGLAGVDEQYF. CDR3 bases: TGCAGCGTGGGACTAGCGGGAGTTGACGAGCAGTACTTC.